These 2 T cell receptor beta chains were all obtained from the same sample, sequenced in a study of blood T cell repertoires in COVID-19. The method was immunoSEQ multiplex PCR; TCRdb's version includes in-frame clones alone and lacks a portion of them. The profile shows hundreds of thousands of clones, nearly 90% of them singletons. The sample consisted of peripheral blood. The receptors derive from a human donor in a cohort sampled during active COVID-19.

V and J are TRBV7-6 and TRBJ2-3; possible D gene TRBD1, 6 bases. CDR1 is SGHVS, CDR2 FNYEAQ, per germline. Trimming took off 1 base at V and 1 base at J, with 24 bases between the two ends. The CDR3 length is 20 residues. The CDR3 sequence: CASSLVWSSGTSKGTDTQYF. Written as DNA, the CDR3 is TGTGCCAGCAGCTTAGTTTGGTCATCCGGGACATCCAAAGGCACAGATACGCAGTATTTT.

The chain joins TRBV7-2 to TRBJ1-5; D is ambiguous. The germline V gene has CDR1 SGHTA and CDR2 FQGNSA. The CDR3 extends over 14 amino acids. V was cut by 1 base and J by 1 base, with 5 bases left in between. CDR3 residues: CASSLEHSNQPQHF. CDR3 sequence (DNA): TGTGCCAGCAGCTTAGAACACAGCAATCAGCCCCAGCATTTT.